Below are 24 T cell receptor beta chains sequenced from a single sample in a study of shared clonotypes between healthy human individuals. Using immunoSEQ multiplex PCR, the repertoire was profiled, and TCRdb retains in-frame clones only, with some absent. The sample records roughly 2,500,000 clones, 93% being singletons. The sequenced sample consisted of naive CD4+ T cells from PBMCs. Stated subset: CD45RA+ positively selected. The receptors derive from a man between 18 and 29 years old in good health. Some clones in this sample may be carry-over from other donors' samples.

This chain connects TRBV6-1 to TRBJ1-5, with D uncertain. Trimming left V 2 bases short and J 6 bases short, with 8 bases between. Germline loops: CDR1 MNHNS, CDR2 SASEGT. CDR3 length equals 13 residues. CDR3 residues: CASSESWGQPQHF. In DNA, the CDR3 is TGTGCCAGCAGTGAAAGTTGGGGTCAGCCCCAGCATTTT.

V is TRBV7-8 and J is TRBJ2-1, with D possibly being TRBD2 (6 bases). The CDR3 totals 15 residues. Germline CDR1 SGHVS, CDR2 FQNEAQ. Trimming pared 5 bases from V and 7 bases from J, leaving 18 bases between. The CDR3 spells CASSLGDAGLNEQFF. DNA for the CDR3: TGTGCCAGCAGCCTGGGGGACGCGGGATTAAATGAGCAGTTCTTC.

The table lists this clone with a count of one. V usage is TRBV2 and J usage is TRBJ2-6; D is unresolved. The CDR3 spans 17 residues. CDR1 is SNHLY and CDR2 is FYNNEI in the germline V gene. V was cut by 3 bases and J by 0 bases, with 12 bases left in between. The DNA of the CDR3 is TGTGCCAGCAGTGATCTGCCAGACCGCTCTGGGGCCAACGTCCTGACTTTC. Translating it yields CASSDLPDRSGANVLTF.

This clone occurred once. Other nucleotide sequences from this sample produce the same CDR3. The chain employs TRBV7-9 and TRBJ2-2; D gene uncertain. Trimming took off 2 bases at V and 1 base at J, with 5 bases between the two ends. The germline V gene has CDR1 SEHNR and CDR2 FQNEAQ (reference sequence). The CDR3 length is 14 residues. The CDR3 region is CASSLLLNTGELFF. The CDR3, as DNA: TGTGCCAGCAGCTTACTACTGAACACCGGGGAGCTGTTTTTT.

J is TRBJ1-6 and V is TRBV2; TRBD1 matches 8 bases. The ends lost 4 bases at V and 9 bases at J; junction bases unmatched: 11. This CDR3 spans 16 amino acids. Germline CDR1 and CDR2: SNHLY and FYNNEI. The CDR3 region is CASSVGQVGIGSPLHF. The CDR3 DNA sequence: TGTGCCAGCAGTGTGGGACAGGTGGGCATCGGTTCACCCCTCCACTTT.

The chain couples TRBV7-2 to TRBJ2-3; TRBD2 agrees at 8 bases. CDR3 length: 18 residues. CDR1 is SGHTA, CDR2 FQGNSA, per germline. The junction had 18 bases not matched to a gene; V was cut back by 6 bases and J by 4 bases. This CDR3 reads CASRRRRGLAGEADTQYF. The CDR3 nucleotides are TGTGCCAGCAGACGCCGGCGAGGGCTAGCGGGCGAGGCAGATACGCAGTATTTT.

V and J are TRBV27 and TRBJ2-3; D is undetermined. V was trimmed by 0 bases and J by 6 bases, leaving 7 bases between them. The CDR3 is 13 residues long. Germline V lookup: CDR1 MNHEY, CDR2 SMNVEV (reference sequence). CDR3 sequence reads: CASSLSRLDTQYF. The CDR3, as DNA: TGTGCCAGCAGTTTATCCCGACTGGATACGCAGTATTTT.

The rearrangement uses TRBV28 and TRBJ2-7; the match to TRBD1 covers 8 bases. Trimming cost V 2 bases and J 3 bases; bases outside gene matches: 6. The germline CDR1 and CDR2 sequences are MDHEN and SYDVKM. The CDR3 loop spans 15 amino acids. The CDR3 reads CASSLPDRAGYEQYF. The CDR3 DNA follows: TGTGCCAGCAGTTTACCGGACAGGGCTGGCTACGAGCAGTACTTC.

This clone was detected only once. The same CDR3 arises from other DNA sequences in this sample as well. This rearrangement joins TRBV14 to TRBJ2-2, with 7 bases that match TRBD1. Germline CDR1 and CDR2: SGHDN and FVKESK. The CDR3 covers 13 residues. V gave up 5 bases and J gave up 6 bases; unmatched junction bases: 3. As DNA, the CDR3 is TGTGCCAGCAGCGAACAGGGGCCCGGGGAGCTGTTTTTT. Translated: CASSEQGPGELFF.

CDR3 nucleotides: TGCGCCAGCAGCTTGGATTACGGCCCGAATGAAAAACTGTTTTTT. Translation gives CASSLDYGPNEKLFF. The rearrangement joins TRBV5-1 to TRBJ1-4, with D unresolved. Deletions cut 0 bases from V and 5 bases from J, with 11 bases between. The germline CDR1 and CDR2 sequences are SGHRS and YFSETQ. The CDR3 extends over 15 amino acids.

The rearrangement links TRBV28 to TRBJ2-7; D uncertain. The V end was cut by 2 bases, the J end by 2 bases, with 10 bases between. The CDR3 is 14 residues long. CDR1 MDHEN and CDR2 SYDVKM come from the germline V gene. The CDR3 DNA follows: TGTGCCAGCAGTTTAAATAGCAGAACCTACGAGCAGTACTTC. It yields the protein CASSLNSRTYEQYF.

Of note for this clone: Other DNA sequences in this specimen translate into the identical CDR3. CDR3 sequence (DNA): TGTGCCAGCAGTTCCCTGATAGCGGGAGCCTACAATGAGCAGTTCTTC. This encodes CASSSLIAGAYNEQFF. The chain uses TRBV28 and TRBJ2-1, with 9 bases that match TRBD2. V shed 4 bases, J shed 2 bases, and the junction held 6 bases outside the gene matches. Germline V lookup: CDR1 MDHEN, CDR2 SYDVKM. This CDR3 has 16 amino acids.

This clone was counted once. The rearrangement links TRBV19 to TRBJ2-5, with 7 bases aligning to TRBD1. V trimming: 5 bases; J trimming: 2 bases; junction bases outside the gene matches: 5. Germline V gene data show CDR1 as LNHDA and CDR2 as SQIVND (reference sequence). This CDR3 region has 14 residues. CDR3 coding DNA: TGTGCCAGTAGTCTCCCGGGACAGCAAGAGACCCAGTACTTC. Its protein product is CASSLPGQQETQYF.

This CDR3 is CASSPGGGSNTEAFF. In nucleotides, the CDR3 is TGCGCCAGCAGCCCAGGGGGGGGATCGAACACTGAAGCTTTCTTT. The rearrangement uses TRBV4-3 and TRBJ1-1; 7 bases are a match to TRBD1. The CDR3 totals 15 residues. The J segment lost 1 base and the V segment lost 4 bases, leaving 6 bases of the junction unmatched. CDR1 and CDR2 from the germline V gene are LGHNA and YSLEER.

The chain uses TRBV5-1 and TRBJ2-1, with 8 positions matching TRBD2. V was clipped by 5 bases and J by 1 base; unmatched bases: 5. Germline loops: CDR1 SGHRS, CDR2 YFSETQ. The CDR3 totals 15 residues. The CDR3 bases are TGCGCCAGCAGACCCGGGACTAGTTCCTACAATGAGCAGTTCTTC. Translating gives CASRPGTSSYNEQFF.

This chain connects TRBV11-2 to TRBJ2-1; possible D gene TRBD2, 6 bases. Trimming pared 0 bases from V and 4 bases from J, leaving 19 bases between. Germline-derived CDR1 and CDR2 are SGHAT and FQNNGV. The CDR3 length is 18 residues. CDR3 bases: TGTGCCAGCAGCTTAGACTATTGGGGGGAGGCATCATACAATGAGCAGTTCTTC. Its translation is CASSLDYWGEASYNEQFF.

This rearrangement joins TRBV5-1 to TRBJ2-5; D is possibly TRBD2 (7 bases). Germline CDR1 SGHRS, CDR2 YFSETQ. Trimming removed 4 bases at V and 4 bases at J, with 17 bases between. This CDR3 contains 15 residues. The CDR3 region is CASSPRAAGAETQYF. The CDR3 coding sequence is TGCGCCAGCAGCCCCAGGGCTGCGGGGGCAGAGACCCAGTACTTC. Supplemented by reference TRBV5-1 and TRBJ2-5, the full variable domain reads KAGVTQTPRYLIKTRGQQVTLSCSPISGHRSVSWYQQTPGQGLQFLFEYFSETQRNKGNFPGRFSGRQFSNSRSEMNVSTLELGDSALYLCASSPRAAGAETQYFGPGTRLLVL.

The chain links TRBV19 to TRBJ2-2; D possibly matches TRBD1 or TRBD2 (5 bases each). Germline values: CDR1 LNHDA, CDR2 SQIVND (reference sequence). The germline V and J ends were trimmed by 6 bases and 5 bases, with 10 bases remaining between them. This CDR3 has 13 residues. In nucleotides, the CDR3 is TGTGCCAGTAGGGGGCGAGGGACCGGGGAGCTGTTTTTT. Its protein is CASRGRGTGELFF.

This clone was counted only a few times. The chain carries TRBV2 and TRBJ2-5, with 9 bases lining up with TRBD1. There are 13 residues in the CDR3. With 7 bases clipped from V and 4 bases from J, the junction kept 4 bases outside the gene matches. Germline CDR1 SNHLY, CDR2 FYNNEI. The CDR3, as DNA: TGTGCCAGCACCGGGACAGGGAGAGAGACCCAGTACTTC. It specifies CASTGTGRETQYF.

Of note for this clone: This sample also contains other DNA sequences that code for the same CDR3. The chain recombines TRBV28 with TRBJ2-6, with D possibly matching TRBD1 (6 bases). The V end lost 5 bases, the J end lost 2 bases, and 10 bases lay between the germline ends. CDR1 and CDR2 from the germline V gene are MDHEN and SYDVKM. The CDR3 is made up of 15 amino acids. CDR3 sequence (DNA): TGTGCCAGCAGTCAACAGGGCGCTGGGGCCAACGTCCTGACTTTC. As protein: CASSQQGAGANVLTF. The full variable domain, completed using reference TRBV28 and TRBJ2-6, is DVKVTQSSRYLVKRTGEKVFLECVQDMDHENMFWYRQDPGLGLRLIYFSYDVKMKEKGDIPEGYSVSREKKERFSLILESASTNQTSMYLCASSQQGAGANVLTFGAGSRLTVL.

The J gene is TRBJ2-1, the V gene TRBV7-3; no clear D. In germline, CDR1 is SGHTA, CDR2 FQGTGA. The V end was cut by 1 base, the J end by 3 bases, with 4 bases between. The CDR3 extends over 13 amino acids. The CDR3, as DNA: TGTGCCAGCAGCTTAAACGTCTACAATGAGCAGTTCTTC. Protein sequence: CASSLNVYNEQFF.

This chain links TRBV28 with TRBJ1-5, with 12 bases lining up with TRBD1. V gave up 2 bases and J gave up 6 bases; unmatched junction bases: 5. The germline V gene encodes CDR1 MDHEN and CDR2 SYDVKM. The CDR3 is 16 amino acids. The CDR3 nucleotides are TGTGCCAGCAGTTTAACGGGACAGGGGGCTTCTCAGCCCCAGCATTTT. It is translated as CASSLTGQGASQPQHF.

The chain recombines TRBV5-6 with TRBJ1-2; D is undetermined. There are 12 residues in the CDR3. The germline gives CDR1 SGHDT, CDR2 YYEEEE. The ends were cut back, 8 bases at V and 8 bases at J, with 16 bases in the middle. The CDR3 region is CASAVRLGGYTF. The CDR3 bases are TGTGCCAGTGCCGTCCGGCTCGGAGGCTACACCTTC.

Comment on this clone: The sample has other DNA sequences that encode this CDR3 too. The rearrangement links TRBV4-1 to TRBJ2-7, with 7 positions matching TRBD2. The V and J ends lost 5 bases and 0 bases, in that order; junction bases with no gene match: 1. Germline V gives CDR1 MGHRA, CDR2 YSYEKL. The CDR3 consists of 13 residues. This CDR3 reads CASSGGSSYEQYF. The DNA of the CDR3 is TGCGCCAGCAGCGGCGGGAGCTCCTACGAGCAGTACTTC.